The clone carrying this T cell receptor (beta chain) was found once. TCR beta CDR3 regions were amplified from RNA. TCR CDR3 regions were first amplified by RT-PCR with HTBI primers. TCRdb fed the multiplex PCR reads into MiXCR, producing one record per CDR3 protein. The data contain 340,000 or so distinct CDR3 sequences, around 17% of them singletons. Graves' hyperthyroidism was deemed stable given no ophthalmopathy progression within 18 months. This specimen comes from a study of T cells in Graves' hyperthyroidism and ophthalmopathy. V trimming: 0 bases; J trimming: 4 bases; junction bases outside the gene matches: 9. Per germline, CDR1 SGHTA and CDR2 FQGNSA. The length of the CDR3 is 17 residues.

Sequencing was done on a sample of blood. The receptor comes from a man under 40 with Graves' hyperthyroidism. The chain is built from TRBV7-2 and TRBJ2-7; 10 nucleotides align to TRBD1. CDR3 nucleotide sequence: TGTGCCAGCAGCTTAGCGCGGCGGGGACAGGGGACTTACGAGCAGTACTTC. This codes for CASSLARRGQGTYEQYF.